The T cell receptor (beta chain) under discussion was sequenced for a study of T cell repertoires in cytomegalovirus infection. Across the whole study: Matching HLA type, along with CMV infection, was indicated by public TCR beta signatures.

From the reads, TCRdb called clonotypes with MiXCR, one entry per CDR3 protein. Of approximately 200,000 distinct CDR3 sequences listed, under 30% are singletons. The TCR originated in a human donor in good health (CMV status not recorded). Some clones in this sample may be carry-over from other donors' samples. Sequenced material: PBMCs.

DNA of the CDR3: TGCAGTGCCTTCCCGGGGCTTGCGGTGACTGGCTACACCTTC. This sequence encodes CSAFPGLAVTGYTF. This chain links TRBV20-1 with TRBJ1-2; possible D gene TRBD1, 5 bases. The CDR3 loop spans 14 amino acids. Trimming removed 6 bases at V and 7 bases at J, with 21 bases between. The germline gives CDR1 DFQATT, CDR2 SNEGSKA (reference sequence).